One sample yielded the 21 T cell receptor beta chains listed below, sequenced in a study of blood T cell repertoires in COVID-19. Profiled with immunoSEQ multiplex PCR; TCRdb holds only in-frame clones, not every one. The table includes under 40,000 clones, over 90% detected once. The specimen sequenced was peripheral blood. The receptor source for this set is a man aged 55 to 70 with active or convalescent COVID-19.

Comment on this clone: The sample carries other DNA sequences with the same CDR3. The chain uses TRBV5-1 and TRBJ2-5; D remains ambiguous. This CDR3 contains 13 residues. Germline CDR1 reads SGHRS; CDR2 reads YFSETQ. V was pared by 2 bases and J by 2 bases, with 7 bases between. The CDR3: CASSFGQQETQYF. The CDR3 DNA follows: TGCGCCAGCAGCTTTGGGCAGCAAGAGACCCAGTACTTC.

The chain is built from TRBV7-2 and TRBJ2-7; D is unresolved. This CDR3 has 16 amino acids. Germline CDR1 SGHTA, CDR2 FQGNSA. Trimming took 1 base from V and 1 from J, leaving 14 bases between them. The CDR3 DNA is TGTGCCAGCAGCTTAGGTTGGTCGGAGCGTTCCTACGAGCAGTACTTC. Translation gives CASSLGWSERSYEQYF.

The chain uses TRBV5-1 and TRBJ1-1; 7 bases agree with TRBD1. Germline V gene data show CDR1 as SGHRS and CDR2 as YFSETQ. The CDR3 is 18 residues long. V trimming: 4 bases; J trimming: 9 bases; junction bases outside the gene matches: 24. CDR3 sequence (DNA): TGCGCCAGCAGCCTCGATTCAATTTTTACAGGGGCCTCCGCTAAAGCTTTCTTT. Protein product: CASSLDSIFTGASAKAFF. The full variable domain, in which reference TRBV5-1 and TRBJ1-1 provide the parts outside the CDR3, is KAGVTQTPRYLIKTRGQQVTLSCSPISGHRSVSWYQQTPGQGLQFLFEYFSETQRNKGNFPGRFSGRQFSNSRSEMNVSTLELGDSALYLCASSLDSIFTGASAKAFFGQGTRLTVV.

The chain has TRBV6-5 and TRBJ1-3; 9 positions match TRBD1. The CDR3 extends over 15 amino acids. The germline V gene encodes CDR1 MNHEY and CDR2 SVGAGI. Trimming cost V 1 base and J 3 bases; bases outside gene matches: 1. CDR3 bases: TGTGCCAGCAGTTACTGGACAGGGGATGGAAACACCATATATTTT. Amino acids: CASSYWTGDGNTIYF.

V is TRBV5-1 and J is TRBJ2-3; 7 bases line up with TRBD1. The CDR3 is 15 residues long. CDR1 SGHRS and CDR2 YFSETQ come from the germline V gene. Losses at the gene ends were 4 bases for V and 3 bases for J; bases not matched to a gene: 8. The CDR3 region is CASSPTGQATDTQYF. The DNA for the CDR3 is TGCGCCAGCAGCCCAACCGGACAGGCGACAGATACGCAGTATTTT.

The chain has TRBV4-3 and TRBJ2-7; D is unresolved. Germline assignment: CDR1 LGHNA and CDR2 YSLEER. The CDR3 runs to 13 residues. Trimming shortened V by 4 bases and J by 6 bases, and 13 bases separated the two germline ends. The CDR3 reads CASSPSRVGEQYF. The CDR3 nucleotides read TGCGCCAGCAGCCCCTCCCGGGTCGGCGAGCAGTACTTC.

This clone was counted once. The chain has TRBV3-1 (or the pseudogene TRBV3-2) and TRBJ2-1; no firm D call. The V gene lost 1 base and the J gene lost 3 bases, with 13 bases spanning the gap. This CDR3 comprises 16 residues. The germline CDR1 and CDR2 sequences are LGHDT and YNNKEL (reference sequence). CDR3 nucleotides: TGTGCCAGCAGCCAAGTTCCAGGCTCATACTACAATGAGCAGTTCTTC. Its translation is CASSQVPGSYYNEQFF.

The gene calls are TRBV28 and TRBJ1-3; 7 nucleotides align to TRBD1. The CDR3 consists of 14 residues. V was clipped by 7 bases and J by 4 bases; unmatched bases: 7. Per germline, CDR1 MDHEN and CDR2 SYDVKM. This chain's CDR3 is CASTATGWGNTIYF. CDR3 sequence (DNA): TGTGCCAGCACCGCGACAGGGTGGGGAAACACCATATATTTT.

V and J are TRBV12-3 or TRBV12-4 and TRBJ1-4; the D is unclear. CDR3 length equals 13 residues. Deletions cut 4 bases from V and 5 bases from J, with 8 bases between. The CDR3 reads CASSSRLNEKLFF. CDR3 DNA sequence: TGTGCCAGCAGTTCTCGTTTAAATGAAAAACTGTTTTTT.

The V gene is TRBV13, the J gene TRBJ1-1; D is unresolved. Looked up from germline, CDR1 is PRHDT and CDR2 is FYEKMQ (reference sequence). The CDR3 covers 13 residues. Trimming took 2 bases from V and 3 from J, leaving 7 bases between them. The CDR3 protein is CASSLSRDTEAFF. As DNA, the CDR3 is TGTGCCAGCAGCTTATCCCGGGACACTGAAGCTTTCTTT.

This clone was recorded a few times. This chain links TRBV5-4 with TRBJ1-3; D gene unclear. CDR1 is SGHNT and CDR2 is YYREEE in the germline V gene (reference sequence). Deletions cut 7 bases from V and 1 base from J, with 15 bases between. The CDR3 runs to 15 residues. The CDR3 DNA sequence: TGTGCCAGCCGACCGACACCGACGTCTGGAAACACCATATATTTT. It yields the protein CASRPTPTSGNTIYF.

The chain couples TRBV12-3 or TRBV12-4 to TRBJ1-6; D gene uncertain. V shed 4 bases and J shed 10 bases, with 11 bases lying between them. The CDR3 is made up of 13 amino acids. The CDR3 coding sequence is TGTGCCAGCAGTTCAACGAGGCCGTCACCCCTCCACTTT. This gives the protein CASSSTRPSPLHF.

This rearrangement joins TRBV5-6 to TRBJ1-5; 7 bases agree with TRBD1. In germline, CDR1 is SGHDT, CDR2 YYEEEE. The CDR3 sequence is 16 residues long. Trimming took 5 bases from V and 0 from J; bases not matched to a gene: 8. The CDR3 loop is CASSLGTDNSNQPQHF. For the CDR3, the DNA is TGTGCCAGCAGTTTAGGGACAGATAATAGCAATCAGCCCCAGCATTTT.

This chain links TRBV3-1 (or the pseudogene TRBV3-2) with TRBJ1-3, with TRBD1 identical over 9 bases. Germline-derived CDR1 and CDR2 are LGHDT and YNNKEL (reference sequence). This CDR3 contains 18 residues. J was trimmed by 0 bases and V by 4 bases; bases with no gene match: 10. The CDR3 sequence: CASSPSGQGLTSGNTIYF. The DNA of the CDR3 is TGTGCCAGCAGCCCCTCGGGACAGGGACTTACCTCTGGAAACACCATATATTTT.

The CDR3 DNA reads as TGCAGTGCTGGGCTGACTATGACCCAGTACTTC. This codes for CSAGLTMTQYF. This chain uses TRBV20-1 with TRBJ2-5; weak D call: TRBD2 (5 bases). From germline, CDR1 is DFQATT and CDR2 SNEGSKA (reference sequence). The CDR3 is made up of 11 amino acids. The V and J ends lost 5 bases and 7 bases respectively, with 11 bases between them.

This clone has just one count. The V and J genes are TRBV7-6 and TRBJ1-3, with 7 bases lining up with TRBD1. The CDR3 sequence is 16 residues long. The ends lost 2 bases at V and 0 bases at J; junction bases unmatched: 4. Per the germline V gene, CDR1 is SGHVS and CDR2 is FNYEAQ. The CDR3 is CASSLTGALSGNTIYF. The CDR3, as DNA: TGTGCCAGCAGCTTAACAGGGGCTCTCTCTGGAAACACCATATATTTT. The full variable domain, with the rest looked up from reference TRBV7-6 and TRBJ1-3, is GAGVSQSPRYKVTKRGQDVALRCDPISGHVSLYWYRQALGQGPEFLTYFNYEAQQDKSGLPNDRFSAERPEGSISTLTIQRTEQRDSAMYRCASSLTGALSGNTIYFGEGSWLTVV.

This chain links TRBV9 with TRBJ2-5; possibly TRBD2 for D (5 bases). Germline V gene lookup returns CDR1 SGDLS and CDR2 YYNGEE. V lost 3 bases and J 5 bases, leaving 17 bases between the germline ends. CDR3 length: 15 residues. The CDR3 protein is CASSGGPGYGETQYF. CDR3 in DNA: TGTGCCAGCAGCGGAGGGCCGGGTTACGGGGAGACCCAGTACTTC.

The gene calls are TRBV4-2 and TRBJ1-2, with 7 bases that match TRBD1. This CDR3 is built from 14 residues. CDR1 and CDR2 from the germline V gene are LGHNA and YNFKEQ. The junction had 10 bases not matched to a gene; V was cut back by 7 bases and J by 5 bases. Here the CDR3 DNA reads TGTGCCAGCAAGGAGGAGGGGGCAAAATATGGCTACACCTTC. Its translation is CASKEEGAKYGYTF.

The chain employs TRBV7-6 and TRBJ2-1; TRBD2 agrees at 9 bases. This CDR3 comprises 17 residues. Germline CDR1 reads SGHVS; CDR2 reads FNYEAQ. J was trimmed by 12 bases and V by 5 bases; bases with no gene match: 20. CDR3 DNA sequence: TGTGCCAGCAGCCCTTTCAATTCAGCGGGAGGTTCCTTGGGGCAGTTCTTC. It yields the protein CASSPFNSAGGSLGQFF. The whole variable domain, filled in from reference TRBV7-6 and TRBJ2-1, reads GAGVSQSPRYKVTKRGQDVALRCDPISGHVSLYWYRQALGQGPEFLTYFNYEAQQDKSGLPNDRFSAERPEGSISTLTIQRTEQRDSAMYRCASSPFNSAGGSLGQFFGPGTRLTVL.

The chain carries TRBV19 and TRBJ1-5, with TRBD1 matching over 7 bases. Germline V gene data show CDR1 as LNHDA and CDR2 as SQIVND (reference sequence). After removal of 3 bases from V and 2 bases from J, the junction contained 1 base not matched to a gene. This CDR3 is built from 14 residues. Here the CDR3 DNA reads TGTGCCAGTAGTATCACAGGGGGCAATCAGCCCCAGCATTTT. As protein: CASSITGGNQPQHF.

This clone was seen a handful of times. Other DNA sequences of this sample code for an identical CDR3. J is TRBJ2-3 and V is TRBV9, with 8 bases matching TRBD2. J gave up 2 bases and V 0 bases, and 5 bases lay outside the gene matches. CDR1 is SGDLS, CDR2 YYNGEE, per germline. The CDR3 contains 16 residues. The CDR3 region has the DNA TGTGCCAGCAGCGTAGGACGGCGGGGGGTCACAGATACGCAGTATTTT. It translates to CASSVGRRGVTDTQYF.